The clone carrying this TCR beta chain was observed at least ten times. Its specificity is not known. Primed by a sample-barcoded 5' primer and a J-beta primer mix, a second PCR proceeded for about 7 to 11 cycles. From the 5' RACE reads, TCRdb called clonotypes with MiXCR, one entry per CDR3 protein. Seen here are about 780,000 distinct CDR3 sequences, about half observed once, and the top ten hold 18%. The data stem from a study of blood T cells in healthy people across ages. Overall study: Capture via template switching afforded approximately one barcoded beta molecule per two T cells.

Germline lookup yields CDR1 SQVTM and CDR2 ANQGSEA. This CDR3 comprises 14 residues. The V and J ends lost 6 bases and 0 bases respectively, with 15 bases between them. Samples had at least 7 million PBMCs isolated from them. Study results and limitations: Aged donors had fewer naive CD4+ cells and lower diversity than long-lived donors. Naive T cell percentage showed a strong correlation with TCR beta diversity.

The source of this sequence is a man aged 80 or over in good health. The V call is TRBV29-1, the J call TRBJ2-7; weak D call: TRBD1 (5 bases). The sequenced sample was blood. CDR3 coding DNA: TGCAGCGTCGAGACAGAGGACAACTCCTACGAGCAGTACTTC. Amino acids: CSVETEDNSYEQYF.